This TCR beta chain was documented in a study of Graves' ophthalmopathy and Graves' hyperthyroidism. CDR3 length: 13 residues. The V gene's germline CDR1 is SGHAT and CDR2 FQNNGV. Beta-chain TCR CDR3 regions were amplified from RNA transcripts. RT-PCR with HTBI primers came first, then second-round multiplex PCR. Each CDR3 protein gets one entry after TCRdb re-called the multiplex PCR reads with MiXCR. The sample holds approximately 1.2 million distinct CDR3 sequences; 36% are singletons and the top ten take 11%. This clonotype was counted ten times or more. Relative to the germline gene, one junction end is altered; a read error may explain this.

The chain has TRBV11-2 and TRBJ2-7; D unresolved. The TCR sequence derives from an adult man with Graves' hyperthyroidism. The specimen was peripheral blood or thyroid tissue (not recorded which). The CDR3 DNA reads as TGCGCCAGCAGCTTGCCAGGACCCTACGAGCAGTACTTC. Amino acid sequence: CASSLPGPYEQYF.